This T cell receptor beta chain was found in a study of spatial heterogeneity in lung cancer (dated 2019 in TCRdb). With respect to the entire study: The donors were about 71 patients from the lung TRACERx cohort who had early-stage, untreated non-small cell lung cancer. The study linked features of the TCR repertoire to counts of nonsynonymous mutations, which were determined by whole-exome sequencing of tumor tissue. In non-small cell lung cancer, the study quantitatively compared TCR alpha and beta repertoires across several tumor regions, matched nontumor lung, and blood. Both alpha and beta chains were TCR-sequenced in samples taken at surgery, namely 220 tumor regions, around 64 matched nontumor lung samples and about 52 PBMC samples. Beta-chain transcripts were consistently detected in greater numbers than alpha-chain transcripts, which likely reflects a higher abundance of beta-chain transcripts. Follow-up PBMC samples were sequenced whenever available, with a median time to follow-up of approximately two years after resection. In the raw uncorrected reads, each unique combination of TCR and UMI appeared on average more than ten times. General study outcomes and caveats: Ubiquitous expanded tumor TCRs showed up in blood more often at tumor resection than at routine follow-up. Confirming at a functional level the hypothesis that regional TCRs recognize regional mutations was considered to require additional single-cell paired TCR alpha and beta sequencing. Only roughly 14 patients were included in comparisons of baseline and follow-up blood repertoires.

What this sample's time point label stands for: blood at routine non-recurrence follow-up after resection. For TCR sequencing, whole RNA was extracted from tumor and nontumor lung tissue, or from cryopreserved PBMC samples, and no cell sorting was done. Patients were selected for TCR sequencing only if sufficient RNA was available from at least two tumor regions. The table lists this clonotype with many counts. The antigen it recognizes is unknown. No base quality information exists; no much larger clone differs at one position. V is clipped by 5 bases and J by 5 bases, and the sequence between their germline boundaries is 15 bases long. CDR1 SEHNR and CDR2 FQNEAQ were looked up in the germline V gene (reference sequence). The CDR3 spans 15 residues, from the cysteine through the phenylalanine. The read is trimmed to its CDR3 DNA, 45 bases read in frame from base 1. The library was built by means of 5' RACE. Sequencing used a NextSeq 500. To allow correction of PCR and sequencing errors, the TCR library protocol tagged every TCR cDNA molecule with a unique molecular identifier. Per the authors' processing: Decombinator tools were used for TCR identification, UMI-based error correction and CDR3 extraction. Expanded TCRs were defined as those above a frequency of 2 per 1,000, corresponding to the top 1% of the tumor frequency distribution. Rényi diversity was computed with the R vegan package after subsampling each repertoire 100 times to 5,000 TCRs. CDR3 similarity networks were constructed using string-kernel similarity of amino acid triplets, with links drawn between CDR3s whose pairwise similarity was above 0.82. TCRdb trimmed the raw reads at Q25, called clones with MiXCR and kept productive beta chains. Rows with one shared CDR3 protein collapse into an entry with the most common genes and DNA. TCRdb's processing, not the authors', yielded these V and J calls. The sample table lists 72,000 or so distinct CDR3 sequences, approximately 8.9% of them with a count of one. The top ten hold roughly 1.8% of the sample.

The V and J genes are TRBV7-9 and TRBJ2-2; D gene: possibly TRBD1, on 8 matching bases. This specimen consisted of PBMCs, obtained at follow-up. The receptor was isolated from a female donor with early-stage non-small cell lung cancer. The CDR3 reads as follows: CASSHGQGGTGELFF. The nucleotide sequence reads as follows: TGTGCCAGCAGCCACGGACAGGGAGGGACCGGGGAGCTGTTTTTT.